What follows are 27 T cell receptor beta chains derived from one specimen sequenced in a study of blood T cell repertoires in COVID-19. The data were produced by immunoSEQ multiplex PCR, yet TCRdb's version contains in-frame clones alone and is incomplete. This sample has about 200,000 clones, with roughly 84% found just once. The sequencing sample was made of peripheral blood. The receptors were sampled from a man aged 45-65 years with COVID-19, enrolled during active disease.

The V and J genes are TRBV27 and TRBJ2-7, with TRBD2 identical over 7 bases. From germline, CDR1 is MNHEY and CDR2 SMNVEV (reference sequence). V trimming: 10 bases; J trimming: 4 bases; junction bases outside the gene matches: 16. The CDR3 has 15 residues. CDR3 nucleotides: TGTGCCAATAATGGGCGGGAGACTAGGGCTTACGAGCAGTACTTC. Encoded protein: CANNGRETRAYEQYF.

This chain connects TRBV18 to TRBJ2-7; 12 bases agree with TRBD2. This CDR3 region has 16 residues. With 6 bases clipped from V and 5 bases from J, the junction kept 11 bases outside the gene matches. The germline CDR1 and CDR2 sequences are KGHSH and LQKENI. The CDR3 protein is CASSGQTSGSKHEQYF. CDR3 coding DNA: TGTGCCAGCTCCGGACAGACTAGCGGGAGTAAACACGAGCAGTACTTC.

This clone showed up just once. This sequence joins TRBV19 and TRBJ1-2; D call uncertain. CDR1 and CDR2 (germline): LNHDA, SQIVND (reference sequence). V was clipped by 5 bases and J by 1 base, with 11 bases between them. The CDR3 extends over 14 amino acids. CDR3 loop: CASSSWAGNYGYTF. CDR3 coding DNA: TGTGCCAGTAGTTCATGGGCGGGTAACTATGGCTACACCTTC.

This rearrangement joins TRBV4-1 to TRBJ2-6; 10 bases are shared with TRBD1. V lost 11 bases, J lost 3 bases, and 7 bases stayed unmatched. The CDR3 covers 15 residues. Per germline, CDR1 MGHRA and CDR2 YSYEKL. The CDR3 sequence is CASRDRGDGANVLTF. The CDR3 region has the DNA TGCGCCTCCCGGGACAGGGGCGATGGGGCCAACGTCCTGACTTTC.

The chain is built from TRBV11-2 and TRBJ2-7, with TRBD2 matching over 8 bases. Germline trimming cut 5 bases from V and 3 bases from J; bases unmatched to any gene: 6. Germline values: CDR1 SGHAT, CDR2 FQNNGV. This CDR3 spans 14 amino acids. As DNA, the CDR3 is TGTGCCAGCAGCCCCACGGGGGGGTTCTACGAGCAGTACTTC. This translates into CASSPTGGFYEQYF. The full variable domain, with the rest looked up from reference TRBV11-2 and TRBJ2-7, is EAGVAQSPRYKIIEKRQSVAFWCNPISGHATLYWYQQILGQGPKLLIQFQNNGVVDDSQLPKDRFSAERLKGVDSTLKIQPAKLEDSAVYLCASSPTGGFYEQYFGPGTRLTVT.

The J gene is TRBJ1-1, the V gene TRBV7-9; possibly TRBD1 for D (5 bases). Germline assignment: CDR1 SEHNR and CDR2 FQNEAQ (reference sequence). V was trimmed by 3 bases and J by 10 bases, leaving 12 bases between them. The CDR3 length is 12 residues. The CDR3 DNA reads TGTGCCAGCAGCTTTCCGGGGGTCGGAGCTTTCTTT. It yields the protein CASSFPGVGAFF.

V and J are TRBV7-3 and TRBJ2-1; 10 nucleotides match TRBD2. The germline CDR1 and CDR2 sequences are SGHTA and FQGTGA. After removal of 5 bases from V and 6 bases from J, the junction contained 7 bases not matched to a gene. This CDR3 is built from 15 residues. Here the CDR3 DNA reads TGTGCCAGCAGCCTCAGCGGGGGGGCGGGCAATGAGCAGTTCTTC. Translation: CASSLSGGAGNEQFF.

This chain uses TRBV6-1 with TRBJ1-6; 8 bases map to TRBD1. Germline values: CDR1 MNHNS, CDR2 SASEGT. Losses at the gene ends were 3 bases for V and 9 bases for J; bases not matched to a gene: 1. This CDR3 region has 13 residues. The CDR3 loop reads CASSDDRGSPLHF. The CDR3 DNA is TGTGCCAGCAGTGACGACAGGGGTTCACCCCTCCACTTT.

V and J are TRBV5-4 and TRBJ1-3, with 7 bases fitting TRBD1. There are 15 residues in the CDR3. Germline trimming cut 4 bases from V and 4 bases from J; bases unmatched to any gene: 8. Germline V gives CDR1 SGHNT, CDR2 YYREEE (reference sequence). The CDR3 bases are TGTGCCAGCAGCCCTAACACAGGGGTCGGAAACACCATATATTTT. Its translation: CASSPNTGVGNTIYF.

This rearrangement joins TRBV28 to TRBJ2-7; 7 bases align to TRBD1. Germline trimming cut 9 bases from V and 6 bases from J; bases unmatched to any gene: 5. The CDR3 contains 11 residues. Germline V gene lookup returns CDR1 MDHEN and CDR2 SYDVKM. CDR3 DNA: TGTGCCAGTTCGGACAGGTTCGAGCAGTACTTC. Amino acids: CASSDRFEQYF.

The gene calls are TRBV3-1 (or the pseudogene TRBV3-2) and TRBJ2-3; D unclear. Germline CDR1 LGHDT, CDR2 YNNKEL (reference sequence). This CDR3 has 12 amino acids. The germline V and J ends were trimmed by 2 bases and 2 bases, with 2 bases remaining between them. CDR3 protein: CASSQYTDTQYF. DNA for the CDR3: TGTGCCAGCAGCCAATACACAGATACGCAGTATTTT.

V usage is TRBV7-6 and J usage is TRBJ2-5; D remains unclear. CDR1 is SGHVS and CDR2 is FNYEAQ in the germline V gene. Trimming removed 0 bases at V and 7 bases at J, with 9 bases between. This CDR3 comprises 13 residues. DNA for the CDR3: TGTGCCAGCAGCTTAGCGTCCCCGGGGACCCAGTACTTC. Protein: CASSLASPGTQYF.

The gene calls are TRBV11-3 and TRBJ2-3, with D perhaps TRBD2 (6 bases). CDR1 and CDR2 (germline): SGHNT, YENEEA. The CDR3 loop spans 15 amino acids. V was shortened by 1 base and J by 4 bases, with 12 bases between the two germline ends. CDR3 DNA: TGTGCCAGCAGCTTAGCGGGAGCTCGCGCAGATACGCAGTATTTT. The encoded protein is CASSLAGARADTQYF.

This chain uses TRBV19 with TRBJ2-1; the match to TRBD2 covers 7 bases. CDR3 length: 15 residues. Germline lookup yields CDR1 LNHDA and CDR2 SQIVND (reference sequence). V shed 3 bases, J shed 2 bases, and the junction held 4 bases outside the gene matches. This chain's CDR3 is CASSILGGAYNEQFF. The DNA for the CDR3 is TGTGCCAGTAGTATTCTTGGGGGGGCCTACAATGAGCAGTTCTTC.

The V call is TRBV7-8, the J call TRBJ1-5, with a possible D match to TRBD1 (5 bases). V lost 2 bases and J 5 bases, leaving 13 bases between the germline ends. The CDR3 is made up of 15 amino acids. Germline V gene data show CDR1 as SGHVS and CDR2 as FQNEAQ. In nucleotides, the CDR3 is TGTGCCAGCAGCTTATCGGGGGGACGAGATCAGCCCCAGCATTTT. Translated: CASSLSGGRDQPQHF. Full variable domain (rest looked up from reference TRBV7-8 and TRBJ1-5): GAGVSQSPRYKVAKRGQDVALRCDPISGHVSLFWYQQALGQGPEFLTYFQNEAQLDKSGLPSDRFFAERPEGSVSTLKIQRTQQEDSAVYLCASSLSGGRDQPQHFGDGTRLSIL.

CDR3 amino acids: CSVEDRDRELYGYTF. As DNA, the CDR3 is TGCAGCGTTGAAGATCGGGACAGGGAACTCTATGGCTACACCTTC. The chain combines TRBV29-1 with TRBJ1-2; TRBD1 matches 9 bases. This CDR3 has 15 residues. Per the germline V gene, CDR1 is SQVTM and CDR2 is ANQGSEA. J gave up 4 bases and V 0 bases, and 6 bases lay outside the gene matches. Full variable domain (remainder filled in from reference TRBV29-1 and TRBJ1-2): SAVISQKPSRDICQRGTSLTIQCQVDSQVTMMFWYRQQPGQSLTLIATANQGSEATYESGFVIDKFPISRPNLTFSTLTVSNMSPEDSSIYLCSVEDRDRELYGYTFGSGTRLTVV.

CDR3 in amino acids: CASSLVGDQPQHF. The CDR3 region has the DNA TGTGCCAGCAGCTTAGTAGGGGATCAGCCCCAGCATTTT. This chain connects TRBV7-2 to TRBJ1-5; TRBD1 might be the D (5 bases). Trimming took off 1 base at V and 5 bases at J, with 6 bases between the two ends. This CDR3 has 13 amino acids. Germline CDR1 is SGHTA and CDR2 is FQGNSA.

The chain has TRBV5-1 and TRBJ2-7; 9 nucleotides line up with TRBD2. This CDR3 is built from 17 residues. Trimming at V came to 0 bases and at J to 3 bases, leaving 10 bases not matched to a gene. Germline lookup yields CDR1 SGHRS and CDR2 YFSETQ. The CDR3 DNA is TGCGCCAGCAGCTTGGCCGAGATAGCGGGAGTTTACTACGAGCAGTACTTC. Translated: CASSLAEIAGVYYEQYF. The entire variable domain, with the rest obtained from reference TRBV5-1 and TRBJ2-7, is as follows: KAGVTQTPRYLIKTRGQQVTLSCSPISGHRSVSWYQQTPGQGLQFLFEYFSETQRNKGNFPGRFSGRQFSNSRSEMNVSTLELGDSALYLCASSLAEIAGVYYEQYFGPGTRLTVT.

The CDR3 sequence: CASSQGQGPFSTDTQYF. In DNA, the CDR3 is TGTGCCAGCAGCCAGGGACAGGGGCCTTTTAGCACAGATACGCAGTATTTT. The chain recombines TRBV28 with TRBJ2-3; 10 bases fit TRBD1. Losses at the gene ends were 6 bases for V and 0 bases for J; bases not matched to a gene: 9. This CDR3 comprises 17 residues. Germline V gene sequence: CDR1 MDHEN, CDR2 SYDVKM.

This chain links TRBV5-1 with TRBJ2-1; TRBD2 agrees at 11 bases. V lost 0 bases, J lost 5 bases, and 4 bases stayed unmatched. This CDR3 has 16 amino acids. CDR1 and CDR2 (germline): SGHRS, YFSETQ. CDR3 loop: CASSLEVLAGDNEQFF. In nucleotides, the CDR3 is TGCGCCAGCAGCTTGGAAGTACTAGCGGGAGACAATGAGCAGTTCTTC.

CDR3 sequence (DNA): TGCAGTGCTAGTCCTAGCGGGTCATACCAAGAGACCCAGTACTTC. It yields the protein CSASPSGSYQETQYF. The chain uses TRBV20-1 and TRBJ2-5; 8 bases match TRBD2. Unmatched junction bases numbered 6, after V lost 3 bases and J lost 0 bases. Germline assignment: CDR1 DFQATT and CDR2 SNEGSKA (reference sequence). The CDR3 loop spans 15 amino acids.

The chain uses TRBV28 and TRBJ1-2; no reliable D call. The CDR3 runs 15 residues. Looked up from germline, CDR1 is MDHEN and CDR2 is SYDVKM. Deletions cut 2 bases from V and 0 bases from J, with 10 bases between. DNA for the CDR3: TGTGCCAGCAGTTTAAGGCGGGGAACTAACTATGGCTACACCTTC. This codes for CASSLRRGTNYGYTF.

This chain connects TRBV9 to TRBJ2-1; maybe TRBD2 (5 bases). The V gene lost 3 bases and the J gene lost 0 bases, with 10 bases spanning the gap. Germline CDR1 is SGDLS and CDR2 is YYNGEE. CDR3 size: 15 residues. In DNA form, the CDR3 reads TGTGCCAGCAGCGCTAGCCTTAGCTCCTACAATGAGCAGTTCTTC. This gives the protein CASSASLSSYNEQFF.

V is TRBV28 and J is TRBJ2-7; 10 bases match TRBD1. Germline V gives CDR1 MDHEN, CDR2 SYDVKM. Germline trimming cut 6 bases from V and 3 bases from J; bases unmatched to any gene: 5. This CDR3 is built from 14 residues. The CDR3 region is CASRGGTGVYEQYF. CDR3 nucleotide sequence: TGTGCCAGCAGGGGTGGGACAGGGGTCTACGAGCAGTACTTC.

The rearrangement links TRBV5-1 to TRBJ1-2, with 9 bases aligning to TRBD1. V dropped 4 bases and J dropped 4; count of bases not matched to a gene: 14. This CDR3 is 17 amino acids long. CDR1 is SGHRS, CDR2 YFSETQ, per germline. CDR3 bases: TGCGCCAGCAGCCCAACCGTTCCCGGGACAGGGTTCTATGGCTACACCTTC. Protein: CASSPTVPGTGFYGYTF.

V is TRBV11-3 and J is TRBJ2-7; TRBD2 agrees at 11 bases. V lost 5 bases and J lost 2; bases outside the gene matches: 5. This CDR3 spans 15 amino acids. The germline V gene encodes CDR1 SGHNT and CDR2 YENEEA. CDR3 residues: CASSLGTSGTYEQYF. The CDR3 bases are TGTGCCAGCAGCCTTGGGACTAGCGGTACCTACGAGCAGTACTTC.

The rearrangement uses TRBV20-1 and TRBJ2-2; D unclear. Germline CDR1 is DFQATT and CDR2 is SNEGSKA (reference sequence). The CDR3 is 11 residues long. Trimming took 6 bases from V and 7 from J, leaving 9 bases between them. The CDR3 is CSAWSGGELFF. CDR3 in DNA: TGCAGTGCCTGGTCGGGCGGGGAGCTGTTTTTT.